These T cell receptor beta chains were read from a single sample in a study of tumor-infiltrating lymphocytes in primary liver carcinoma. TCRdb analysed the multiplex PCR reads with MiXCR anew, one entry per CDR3 protein. Of almost 55,000 distinct CDR3 sequences in the sample, roughly 77% were seen once. The specimen was liver tumor tissue from sampling region 2. These receptor sequences come from a man aged 40-50 years with primary liver carcinoma and hepatitis B virus infection. CDR3s leave out the opening cysteine and the closing phenylalanine or tryptophan.

14 | TRBV11-2 | TSGLGGLAWTDTQY
11 | TRBV11-2 | ASGTSLWETQY
13 | TRBV4-1 | ASSQAQGDNQSQY
13 | TRBV6-6 | ASSYRDRRADEQY
13 | TRBV29-1 | SVEDSLPPYNEQF
15 | TRBV6-2/TRBV6-3 | TSSYYGQGLENQPQH
13 | TRBV28 | ASSAGTGGLVVCT
15 | TRBV24-1 | ATSDFPGTGKGNEQF
15 | TRBV4-1 | ASSQGPGATGANVLI
11 | TRBV6-1 | ASSEGVVDTQY
12 | TRBV7-9 | ASSPGQESYGYT
13 | TRBV4-1 | ASSQDPPSADTQY
13 | TRBV7-2 | VSSSTQGEGYGYT
14 | TRBV10-3 | AISGSAAGTDYGYT
13 | TRBV29-1 | SDIGTGGAVTKAF
11 | TRBV2 | ASTPVSGDEQY
14 | TRBV5-5 | ASSIRRQGRQETQY
13 | TRBV6-1 | VSTFDREGSYEQY
12 | TRBV6-2/TRBV6-3 | ASGGNRGLCEQY
16 | TRBV12-3/TRBV12-4 | ASSLISSTHTGGYEQY